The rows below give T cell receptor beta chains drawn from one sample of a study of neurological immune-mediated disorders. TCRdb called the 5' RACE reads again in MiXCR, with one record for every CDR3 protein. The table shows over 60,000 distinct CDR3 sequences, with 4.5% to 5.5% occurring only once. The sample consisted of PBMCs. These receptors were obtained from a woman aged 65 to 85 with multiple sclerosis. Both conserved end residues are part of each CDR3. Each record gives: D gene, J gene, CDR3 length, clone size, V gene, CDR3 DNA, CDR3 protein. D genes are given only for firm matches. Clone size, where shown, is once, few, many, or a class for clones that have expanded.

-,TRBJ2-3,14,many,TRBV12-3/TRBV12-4,TGTGCCAGCAGAAAAGTCCAGGGGGGAGATACGCAGTATTTT,CASRKVQGGDTQYF
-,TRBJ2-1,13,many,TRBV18,TGTGCCAGCTCACTTAGCTCCTACAATGAGCAGTTCTTC,CASSLSSYNEQFF
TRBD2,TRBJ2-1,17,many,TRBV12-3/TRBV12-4,TGTGCCAGCAGTTTATGGCCAGGGGGGACTAGCGACAATGAGCAGTTCTTC,CASSLWPGGTSDNEQFF
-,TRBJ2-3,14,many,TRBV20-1,TGCAGTGCCATAGGGGGTAACATGGGAGATACGCAGTATTTT,CSAIGGNMGDTQYF
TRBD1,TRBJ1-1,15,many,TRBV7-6,TGTGCCAGCAGCCCTAGGACAGGGGGGAAGGATGAAGCTTTCTTT,CASSPRTGGKDEAFF
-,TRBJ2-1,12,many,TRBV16,TGTGCCAGCAGCCCCCAATACAATGAGCAGTTCTTC,CASSPQYNEQFF
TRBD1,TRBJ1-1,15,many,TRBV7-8,TGTGCCAGCAGCTTACTGGACAGGGGGTTCGCTGAAGCTTTCTTT,CASSLLDRGFAEAFF
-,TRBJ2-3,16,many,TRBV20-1,TGCAGTGCTAGGGGGAGGCCCGAAGGTGGGACAGATACGCAGTATTTT,CSARGRPEGGTDTQYF
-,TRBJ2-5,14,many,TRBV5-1,TGCGCCAGCAGCTTGGTTGTTGGGGCGGAGACCCAGTACTTC,CASSLVVGAETQYF
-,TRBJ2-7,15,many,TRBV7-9,TGTGCCAGCAGCTTAGTGGAAGGGGCGTACGACGAGCAGTACTTC,CASSLVEGAYDEQYF
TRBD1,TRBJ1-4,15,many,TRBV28,TGTGCCAGCAGTTCTAGAGGGACAGGGGTTGAAAAACTGTTTTTT,CASSSRGTGVEKLFF
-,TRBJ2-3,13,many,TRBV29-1,TGCAGCGTAGAGCTGAGTGCCACAGATACGCAGTATTTT,CSVELSATDTQYF
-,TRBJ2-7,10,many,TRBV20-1,TGCAGTGTCTCCTCCTACGAGCAGTACTTC,CSVSSYEQYF
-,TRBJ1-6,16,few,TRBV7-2,TGTGCCAGCAGCTTGGACTTAACGGCAAGGGGATCACACCTCCACTTT,CASSLDLTARGSHLHF
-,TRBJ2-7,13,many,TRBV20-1,TGCAGTGCTAGTAAGGGCGGGATAGGTGAGCAGTACTTC,CSASKGGIGEQYF
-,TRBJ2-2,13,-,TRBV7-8,TGTGCCAGCAGCTCCTGGGGTTCCGGGGAGCTGTTTTTT,CASSSWGSGELFF
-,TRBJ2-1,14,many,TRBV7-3,TGTGCCAGCAGCCCCCAAACAGGGAGAAATGAGCAGTTCTTC,CASSPQTGRNEQFF
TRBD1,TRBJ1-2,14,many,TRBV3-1,TGTGCCAGCAGCCAAGATGGAAGGGGGCCCGGCTACACCTTC,CASSQDGRGPGYTF
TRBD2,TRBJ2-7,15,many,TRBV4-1,TGCGCCAGCAGCCAAGATGAACTAGCGGGAGACGAGCAGTACTTC,CASSQDELAGDEQYF
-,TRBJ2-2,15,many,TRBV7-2,TGTGCCAGCAGCTTCTCCGGGCGCAGTGGAGGGGAGCTGTTTTTT,CASSFSGRSGGELFF